A single sample is the source of the 24 T cell receptor beta chains below, sequenced in a study of metastatic and nonmetastatic thyroid tumors. None of the patients had undergone any treatment ahead of thyroid surgery. TCRdb re-called clones via MiXCR from the PCR reads. In the table there are about 21,000 clones, roughly 22% of which are singletons. Sequencing was carried out using tumor tissue. These receptors all stem from a male donor with papillary thyroid cancer or a benign thyroid nodule (not recorded which). Some clones in this sample may be carry-over from other donors' samples.

In its sample, this clone was seen many times. The gene calls are TRBV5-1 and TRBJ2-3; D remains ambiguous. V shed 0 bases and J shed 7 bases, with 12 bases lying between them. CDR1 SGHRS and CDR2 YFSETQ come from the germline V gene. The CDR3 loop spans 14 amino acids. CDR3 loop: CASSLVSGKNTQYF. CDR3 in DNA: TGCGCCAGCAGCTTGGTGTCTGGGAAGAATACGCAGTATTTT. Using reference TRBV5-1 and TRBJ2-3 for the parts outside the CDR3, the full variable domain is KAGVTQTPRYLIKTRGQQVTLSCSPISGHRSVSWYQQTPGQGLQFLFEYFSETQRNKGNFPGRFSGRQFSNSRSEMNVSTLELGDSALYLCASSLVSGKNTQYFGPGTRLTVL.

For this clone: One junction end disagrees with the germline gene, perhaps due to a read error. The chain recombines TRBV28 with TRBJ2-3; weak D call: TRBD2 (6 bases). Germline assignment: CDR1 MDHEN and CDR2 SYDVKM. This CDR3 has 16 amino acids. The CDR3 DNA reads TGTGGCAGCAGTAACAGCCCCGGACTAAGCACCGATACGCAGTATTTT. This encodes CGSSNSPGLSTDTQYF.

This clone was seen repeatedly, ten times or more. V and J are TRBV5-1 and TRBJ1-1; a possible D gene is TRBD1 (6 bases). This CDR3 contains 13 residues. Germline V gene data show CDR1 as SGHRS and CDR2 as YFSETQ. V was clipped by 2 bases and J by 7 bases, with 12 bases between them. This CDR3 is CASSFSGVGEAFF. The CDR3 coding sequence is TGCGCCAGCAGCTTCTCAGGGGTCGGTGAAGCTTTCTTT.

The gene calls are TRBV2 and TRBJ2-2; weak D call: TRBD1 (6 bases). This CDR3 region has 15 residues. Germline CDR1 and CDR2: SNHLY and FYNNEI. Trimming pared 5 bases from V and 1 base from J, leaving 11 bases between. In DNA form, the CDR3 reads TGTGCCAGCAGTAGGACAGTGGAGAACACCGGGGAGCTGTTTTTT. Amino acid sequence: CASSRTVENTGELFF. Looking up the rest from reference TRBV2 and TRBJ2-2 gives the full variable domain: EPEVTQTPSHQVTQMGQEVILRCVPISNHLYFYWYRQILGQKVEFLVSFYNNEISEKSEIFDDQFSVERPDGSNFTLKIRSTKLEDSAMYFCASSRTVENTGELFFGEGSRLTVL.

This clone was detected ten times or more. This chain uses TRBV7-9 with TRBJ1-3; D gene ambiguous. The CDR3 runs 15 residues. CDR1 is SEHNR, CDR2 FQNEAQ, per germline (reference sequence). Trimming cost V 5 bases and J 6 bases, with 17 bases left between them. The CDR3 region has the DNA TGTGCCAGCAGCCCCAGAGGTGCTACCGAAAACACCATATATTTT. It encodes CASSPRGATENTIYF.

The chain carries TRBV20-1 and TRBJ1-2, with TRBD1 as a possible D gene (6 bases). Trimming took 8 bases from V and 7 from J, leaving 29 bases between them. CDR3 length: 16 amino acids. Germline CDR1 DFQATT, CDR2 SNEGSKA (reference sequence). CDR3 DNA sequence: TGCAGTTCTACGCCAAGGACAGAGGCGTGTCGGGGTGGCTACACCTTC. This sequence encodes CSSTPRTEACRGGYTF.

Ten or more counts support this clone. The rearrangement links TRBV4-1 to TRBJ1-2; D is unresolved. CDR3 size: 14 residues. Germline CDR1 MGHRA, CDR2 YSYEKL. Trimming removed 1 base at V and 2 bases at J, with 8 bases between. Written as DNA, the CDR3 is TGCGCCAGCAGCCAAGTATCAGAAAACTATGGCTACACCTTC. Translating it yields CASSQVSENYGYTF.

This clone is termed medium-sized. The V call is TRBV28, the J call TRBJ2-7, with D possibly being TRBD1 or TRBD2 (7 bases each). CDR1 and CDR2 (germline): MDHEN, SYDVKM. Trimming removed 6 bases from V and 2 bases from J, with 20 bases in between. The length of the CDR3 is 16 residues. As DNA, the CDR3 is TGTGCCAGCAGGAATCAGGGGGGGCAGAGGACCTACGAGCAGTACTTC. Translation gives CASRNQGGQRTYEQYF. The full variable domain, with the rest looked up from reference TRBV28 and TRBJ2-7, is DVKVTQSSRYLVKRTGEKVFLECVQDMDHENMFWYRQDPGLGLRLIYFSYDVKMKEKGDIPEGYSVSREKKERFSLILESASTNQTSMYLCASRNQGGQRTYEQYFGPGTRLTVT.

This rearrangement joins TRBV7-3 to TRBJ2-2; the D gene is possibly TRBD1 (6 bases). CDR1 and CDR2 (germline): SGHTA, FQGTGA. The CDR3 totals 14 residues. The V end was cut by 6 bases, the J end by 3 bases, with 11 bases between. DNA for the CDR3: TGTGCCAGCAGTCATACAGGGTACACCGGGGAGCTGTTTTTT. Amino acid sequence: CASSHTGYTGELFF.

In regard to this clone: A read error may account for a junction end that differs from germline. The gene calls are TRBV5-1 and TRBJ2-2; D tentatively reads TRBD1 or TRBD2 (6 bases each). Germline V gene lookup returns CDR1 SGHRS and CDR2 YFSETQ. The CDR3 covers 17 residues. CDR3 region: CASSLGQAGLRTGELSF. The CDR3 DNA sequence: TGCGCCAGCAGCTTGGGACAGGCGGGGCTTCGGACCGGGGAGCTGTCTTTT. Combining the CDR3 with reference TRBV5-1 and TRBJ2-2 gives the whole variable domain KAGVTQTPRYLIKTRGQQVTLSCSPISGHRSVSWYQQTPGQGLQFLFEYFSETQRNKGNFPGRFSGRQFSNSRSEMNVSTLELGDSALYLCASSLGQAGLRTGELSFGEGSRLTVL.

This clone was found many times. The rearrangement joins TRBV7-2 to TRBJ2-1, with D perhaps TRBD1 or TRBD2 (5 bases each). V was shortened by 3 bases and J by 8 bases, with 23 bases between the two germline ends. The CDR3 sequence is 17 residues long. CDR1 and CDR2 (germline): SGHTA, FQGNSA. In DNA form, the CDR3 reads TGTGCCAGCAGCTTCGCCACAAGTCTAGCAGGGTTTCATGAGCAGTTCTTC. Translated, it gives CASSFATSLAGFHEQFF.

This chain joins TRBV11-2 and TRBJ1-3; maybe TRBD1 (5 bases). The CDR3 runs 13 residues. V was shortened by 1 base and J by 5 bases, with 6 bases between the two germline ends. The germline gives CDR1 SGHAT, CDR2 FQNNGV. The CDR3 DNA reads TGTGCCAGCAGCTTAGGACAGCGAAACACCATATATTTT. This gives the protein CASSLGQRNTIYF.

This clone was observed once. This chain uses TRBV6-2 or TRBV6-3 with TRBJ2-1; 8 bases align to TRBD1. Looked up from germline, CDR1 is MNHEY and CDR2 is SVGEGT. This CDR3 comprises 19 residues. The trim removed 9 bases at V and 1 base at J, leaving 20 bases unmatched. CDR3 region: CARTPGTGPSRRSYNEQFF. CDR3 in DNA: TGTGCCAGGACACCCGGGACAGGACCCTCGCGTAGATCCTACAATGAGCAGTTCTTC.

V usage is TRBV5-1 and J usage is TRBJ1-2; TRBD1 might be the D (6 bases). The CDR3 runs to 13 residues. V was clipped by 4 bases and J by 8 bases, with 15 bases between them. The V gene's germline CDR1 is SGHRS and CDR2 YFSETQ. CDR3 in DNA: TGCGCCAGCAGCGTACTGGGGGCTGACGGCTACACCTTC. As protein: CASSVLGADGYTF.

This clone is deemed medium-sized. This sample also contains other DNA sequences that code for the same CDR3. The V gene is TRBV20-1, the J gene TRBJ1-6, with D tentatively TRBD1 (5 bases). The CDR3 totals 16 residues. The V and J ends lost 0 bases and 5 bases respectively, with 14 bases between them. CDR1 is DFQATT and CDR2 is SNEGSKA in the germline V gene (reference sequence). CDR3 DNA sequence: TGCAGTGCTAGAGAGATGGACATGGGGGATAATTCACCCCTCCACTTT. Its translation: CSAREMDMGDNSPLHF.

This clone showed up just a few times. Since a much larger clone is just one base distant, this may be a read error. V gene TRBV20-1 combines with J gene TRBJ2-4, with 7 nucleotides matching TRBD2. J gave up 9 bases and V 3 bases, and 14 bases lay outside the gene matches. The CDR3 loop spans 15 amino acids. Per germline, CDR1 DFQATT and CDR2 SNEGSKA (reference sequence). CDR3 in amino acids: CSASFAGEPCGIQYF. CDR3 coding DNA: TGCAGTGCTAGTTTTGCGGGAGAACCTTGTGGCATTCAGTACTTC.

V is TRBV5-1 and J is TRBJ2-7; TRBD2 aligns across 12 bases. The V and J ends lost 4 bases and 6 bases, in that order; junction bases with no gene match: 8. Germline values: CDR1 SGHRS, CDR2 YFSETQ. This CDR3 is built from 15 residues. The CDR3: CASSLPLAGGLEQYF. The CDR3 coding sequence is TGCGCCAGCAGCCTGCCACTAGCGGGAGGCCTCGAGCAGTACTTC. The variable domain in full, with the rest retrieved from reference TRBV5-1 and TRBJ2-7, is KAGVTQTPRYLIKTRGQQVTLSCSPISGHRSVSWYQQTPGQGLQFLFEYFSETQRNKGNFPGRFSGRQFSNSRSEMNVSTLELGDSALYLCASSLPLAGGLEQYFGPGTRLTVT.

As for this clone: Germline and junction disagree at one end, which may indicate a read error. The chain links TRBV6-4 to TRBJ2-3, with TRBD2 matching 10 bases. Looked up from germline, CDR1 is MRHNA and CDR2 is SNTAGT. This CDR3 contains 15 residues. Here the CDR3 reads CASSDSAGGTDSQDF. As DNA, the CDR3 is TGTGCCAGCAGTGACTCAGCGGGAGGGACAGATTCGCAGGATTTT.

This clone was found once. The genes are TRBV5-1 and TRBJ2-1; D perhaps matches TRBD2 (5 bases). This CDR3 is 15 amino acids long. The germline gives CDR1 SGHRS, CDR2 YFSETQ. Trimming removed 1 base at V and 4 bases at J, with 12 bases between. CDR3: CASSLILAVYNEQFF. Written as DNA, the CDR3 is TGCGCCAGCAGCTTGATCCTAGCTGTTTACAATGAGCAGTTCTTC.

This clone is judged medium-sized. The rearrangement links TRBV27 to TRBJ2-5, with 7 positions matching TRBD2. V shed 5 bases, J shed 1 base, and the junction held 4 bases outside the gene matches. The V gene's germline CDR1 is MNHEY and CDR2 SMNVEV (reference sequence). This CDR3 comprises 14 residues. The CDR3 reads CASSDGTTQETQYF. The CDR3 DNA sequence: TGTGCCAGCAGTGACGGGACTACCCAAGAGACCCAGTACTTC.

This clone was seen many times. This sequence joins TRBV12-3 or TRBV12-4 and TRBJ1-1; D not certain. The CDR3 covers 13 residues. The germline V and J ends were trimmed by 4 bases and 7 bases, with 13 bases remaining between them. In DNA form, the CDR3 reads TGTGCCAGCAGTTCCCACACCGCGATTGAAGCTTTCTTT. Amino acids: CASSSHTAIEAFF.

This clone was recorded once. The J gene is TRBJ1-3, the V gene TRBV19, with 8 positions matching TRBD1. The CDR3 covers 19 residues. Germline CDR1 and CDR2: LNHDA and SQIVND (reference sequence). V lost 5 bases and J lost 5; bases outside the gene matches: 20. CDR3 in amino acids: CASSLRTVRGPPIRNTIYF. CDR3 DNA sequence: TGTGCCAGTAGTCTCCGGACGGTCAGGGGGCCTCCAATCCGAAACACCATATATTTT.

There are a few counts of this clone. V gene TRBV12-5 combines with J gene TRBJ2-5; TRBD2 agrees at 12 bases. Trimming cost V 0 bases and J 5 bases; bases outside gene matches: 10. The CDR3 is 18 residues long. The germline V gene has CDR1 LGHNT and CDR2 FRNRAP. In DNA, the CDR3 is TGTGCTAGTGGTTTGGTACATCTAGCGGGAGGGCCTTGGGAGACCCAGTACTTC. Its protein is CASGLVHLAGGPWETQYF.

By its share, this clone is medium-sized. V is TRBV11-3 and J is TRBJ1-2, with D tentatively TRBD1 (5 bases). Trimming removed 2 bases at V and 6 bases at J, with 10 bases between. CDR3 size: 13 residues. The germline CDR1 and CDR2 sequences are SGHNT and YENEEA. The CDR3 protein is CASSLNPGDGYTF. The CDR3 DNA is TGTGCCAGCAGCTTAAATCCGGGGGATGGCTACACCTTC.